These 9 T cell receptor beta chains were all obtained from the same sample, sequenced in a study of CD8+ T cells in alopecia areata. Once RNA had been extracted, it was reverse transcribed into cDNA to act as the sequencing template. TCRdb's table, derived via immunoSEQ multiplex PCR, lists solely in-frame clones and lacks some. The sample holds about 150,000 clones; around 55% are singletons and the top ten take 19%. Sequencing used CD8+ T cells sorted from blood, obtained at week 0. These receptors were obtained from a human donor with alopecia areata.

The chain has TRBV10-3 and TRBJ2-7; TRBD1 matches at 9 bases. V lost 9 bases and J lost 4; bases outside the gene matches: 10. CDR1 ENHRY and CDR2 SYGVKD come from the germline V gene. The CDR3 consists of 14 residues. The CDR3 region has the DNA TGTGCCATAAACCCGGGGACAGGGACGTACGAGCAGTACTTC. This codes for CAINPGTGTYEQYF.

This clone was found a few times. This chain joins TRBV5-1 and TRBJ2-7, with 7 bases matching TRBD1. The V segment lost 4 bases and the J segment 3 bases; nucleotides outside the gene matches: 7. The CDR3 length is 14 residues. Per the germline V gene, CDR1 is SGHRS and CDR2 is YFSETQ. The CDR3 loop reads CASSPYRDSYEQYF. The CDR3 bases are TGCGCCAGCAGCCCCTATCGGGACAGCTACGAGCAGTACTTC.

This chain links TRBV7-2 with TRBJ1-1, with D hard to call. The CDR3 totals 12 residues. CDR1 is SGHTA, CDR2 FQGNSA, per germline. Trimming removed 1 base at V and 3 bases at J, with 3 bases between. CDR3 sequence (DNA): TGTGCCAGCAGCTTAGTGGACACTGAAGCTTTCTTT. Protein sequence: CASSLVDTEAFF.

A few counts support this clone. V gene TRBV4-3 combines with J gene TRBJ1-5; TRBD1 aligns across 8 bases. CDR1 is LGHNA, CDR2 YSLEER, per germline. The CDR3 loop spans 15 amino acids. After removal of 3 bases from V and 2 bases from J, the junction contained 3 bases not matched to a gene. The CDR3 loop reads CASSQEDRGNQPQHF. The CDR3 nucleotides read TGCGCCAGCAGCCAGGAGGACAGGGGCAATCAGCCCCAGCATTTT.

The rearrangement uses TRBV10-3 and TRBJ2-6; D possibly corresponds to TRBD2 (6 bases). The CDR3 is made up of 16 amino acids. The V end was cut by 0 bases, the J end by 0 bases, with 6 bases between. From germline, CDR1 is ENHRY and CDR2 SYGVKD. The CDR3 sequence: CAISESAGSGANVLTF. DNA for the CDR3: TGTGCCATCAGTGAGTCAGCGGGCTCTGGGGCCAACGTCCTGACTTTC.

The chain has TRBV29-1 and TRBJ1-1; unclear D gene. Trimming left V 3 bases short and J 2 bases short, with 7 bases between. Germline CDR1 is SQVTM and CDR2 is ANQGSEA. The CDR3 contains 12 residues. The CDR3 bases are TGCAGCGTTGATGGTGGAAACACTGAAGCTTTCTTT. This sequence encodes CSVDGGNTEAFF.

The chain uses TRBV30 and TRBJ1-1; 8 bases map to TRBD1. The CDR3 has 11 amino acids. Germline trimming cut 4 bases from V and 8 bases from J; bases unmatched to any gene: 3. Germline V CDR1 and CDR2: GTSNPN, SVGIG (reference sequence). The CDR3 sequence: CAWNDRGEAFF. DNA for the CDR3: TGTGCCTGGAATGACAGGGGCGAAGCTTTCTTT. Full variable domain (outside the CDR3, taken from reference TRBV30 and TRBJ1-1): SQTIHQWPATLVQPVGSPLSLECTVEGTSNPNLYWYRQAAGRGLQLLFYSVGIGQISSEVPQNLSASRPQDRQFILSSKKLLLSDSGFYLCAWNDRGEAFFGQGTRLTVV.

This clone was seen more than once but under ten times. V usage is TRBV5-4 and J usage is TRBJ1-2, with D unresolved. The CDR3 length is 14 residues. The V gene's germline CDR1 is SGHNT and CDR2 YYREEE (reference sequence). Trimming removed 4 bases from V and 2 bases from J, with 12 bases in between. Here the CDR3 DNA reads TGTGCCAGCAGCCCGGACTCATCGAACTATGGCTACACCTTC. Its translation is CASSPDSSNYGYTF.

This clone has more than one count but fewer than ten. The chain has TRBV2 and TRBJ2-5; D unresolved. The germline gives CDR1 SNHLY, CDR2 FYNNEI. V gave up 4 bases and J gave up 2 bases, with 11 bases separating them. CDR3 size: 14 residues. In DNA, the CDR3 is TGTGCCAGCAGTGTGCAACCAGCACAAGAGACCCAGTACTTC. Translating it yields CASSVQPAQETQYF. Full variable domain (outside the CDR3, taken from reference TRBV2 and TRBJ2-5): EPEVTQTPSHQVTQMGQEVILRCVPISNHLYFYWYRQILGQKVEFLVSFYNNEISEKSEIFDDQFSVERPDGSNFTLKIRSTKLEDSAMYFCASSVQPAQETQYFGPGTRLLVL.